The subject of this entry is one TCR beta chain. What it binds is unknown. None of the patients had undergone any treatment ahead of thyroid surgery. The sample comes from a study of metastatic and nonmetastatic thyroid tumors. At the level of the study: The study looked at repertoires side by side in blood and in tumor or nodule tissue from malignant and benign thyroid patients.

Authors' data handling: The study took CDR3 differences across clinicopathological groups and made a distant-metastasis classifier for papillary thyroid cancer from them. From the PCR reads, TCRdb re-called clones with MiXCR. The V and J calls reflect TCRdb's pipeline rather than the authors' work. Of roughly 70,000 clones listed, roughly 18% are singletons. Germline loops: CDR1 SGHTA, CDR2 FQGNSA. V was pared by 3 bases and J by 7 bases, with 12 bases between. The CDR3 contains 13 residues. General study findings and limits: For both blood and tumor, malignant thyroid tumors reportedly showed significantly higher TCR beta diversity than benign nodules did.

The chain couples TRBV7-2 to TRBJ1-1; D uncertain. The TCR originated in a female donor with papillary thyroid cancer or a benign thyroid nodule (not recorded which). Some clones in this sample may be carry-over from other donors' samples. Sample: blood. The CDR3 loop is CASSFESVGEAFF. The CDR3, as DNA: TGTGCCAGCAGCTTCGAGAGTGTCGGTGAAGCTTTCTTT.